These T cell receptor beta chains were read from a single sample in a study of chronic HIV infection and antiretroviral therapy. TCRdb reprocessed the 5' RACE reads via MiXCR and lists one record per CDR3 protein. The sample lists about 31,000 distinct CDR3 sequences, more than 7.5% seen once, with more than 2% in the top ten. Sample: peripheral blood. These TCRs come from an adult who had HIV and had not received antiretroviral therapy, or was an uninfected healthy control (not recorded which). CDR3s include the opening cysteine and the closing phenylalanine or tryptophan. Fields, in order: V gene, J gene, D gene, clone size, CDR3 protein, CDR3 DNA. A D gene is named only where the DNA matches it firmly. A row's size may be missing; if present it is once, few, many or a size class.

>TRBV20-1|TRBJ1-5|TRBD1|many
CSAVVTLPGQGNQPQHF
TGCAGTGCTGTGGTCACGCTGCCGGGACAGGGGAATCAGCCCCAGCATTTT
>TRBV6-4|TRBJ2-2|TRBD1|many
CASSGDRDTGELFF
TGTGCCAGCAGTGGGGACAGGGACACCGGGGAGCTGTTTTTT
>TRBV9|TRBJ2-1|TRBD2|many
CASSVLASGMSSYNEQFF
TGTGCCAGCAGCGTTTTGGCTAGCGGGATGAGCTCCTACAATGAGCAGTTCTTC
>TRBV20-1|TRBJ2-1|TRBD1|NA
CSRLGTGSNEQFF
TGCAGTCGGCTGGGGACAGGGTCCAATGAGCAGTTCTTC
>TRBV27|TRBJ1-1|NA|few
CASSFRLESTEAFF
TGTGCCAGCAGTTTTAGGCTCGAGAGCACTGAAGCTTTCTTT
>TRBV6-4|TRBJ2-2|NA|many
CASSDSAVNTGELFF
TGTGCCAGCAGTGACTCCGCGGTGAACACCGGGGAGCTGTTTTTT
>TRBV29-1|TRBJ2-7|NA|many
CSVARRGEQYF
TGCAGCGTTGCACGGCGCGGTGAGCAGTACTTC
>TRBV20-1|TRBJ2-7|TRBD2|NA
CSANTAGGYEQYF
TGCAGTGCCAATACAGCGGGAGGTTACGAGCAGTACTTC
>TRBV5-1|TRBJ2-7|NA|many
CASSSLTPYEQYF
TGCGCCAGCAGCTCCTTGACACCCTACGAGCAGTACTTC
>TRBV27|TRBJ2-7|NA|NA
CASSGDKSYEQYF
TGTGCCAGCAGCGGAGACAAGTCCTACGAGCAGTACTTC
>TRBV7-2|TRBJ1-4|TRBD1|few
CASSQRTGELLFF
TGTGCCAGCAGCCAGAGGACAGGGGAGTTGCTGTTTTTT
>TRBV10-3|TRBJ2-7|NA|NA
CAISEMGYEQYF
TGTGCCATCAGTGAGATGGGGTACGAGCAGTACTTC
>TRBV25-1|TRBJ2-7|NA|NA
CASSVDGDSYEQYF
TGTGCCAGCAGTGTGGACGGAGATAGCTACGAGCAGTACTTC
>TRBV3-1|TRBJ2-1|TRBD2|few
CASSLGTSGYNEQFF
TGTGCCAGCAGCCTCGGGACTAGCGGGTACAATGAGCAGTTCTTC
>TRBV4-3|TRBJ2-5|NA|many
CASSQGVQETQYF
TGCGCCAGCAGCCAAGGCGTCCAAGAGACCCAGTACTTC
>TRBV7-2|TRBJ2-3|NA|NA
CASSLEGGPIDTQYF
TGTGCCAGCAGCTTAGAGGGGGGTCCCATAGATACGCAGTATTTT
>TRBV5-1|TRBJ2-1|NA|many
CASSFGEGENNEQFF
TGCGCCAGCAGCTTCGGGGAGGGGGAAAACAATGAGCAGTTCTTC
>TRBV7-2|TRBJ2-6|TRBD1|many
CASSARTGAGANVLTF
TGTGCCAGCAGCGCGAGGACAGGAGCTGGGGCCAACGTCCTGACTTTC
>TRBV6-1|TRBJ2-6|NA|medium-sized
CASSEKGSSGANVLTF
TGTGCCAGCAGTGAAAAAGGTTCCTCTGGGGCCAACGTCCTGACTTTC
>TRBV6-2/TRBV6-3|TRBJ2-7|TRBD1|few
CASRYTGGKTYEQYF
TGTGCCAGCAGATACACAGGGGGCAAGACCTACGAGCAGTACTTC
>TRBV27|TRBJ2-3|TRBD2|NA
CASSLPTSGLSTDTQYF
TGTGCCAGCAGTCTTCCGACTAGCGGACTTTCCACAGATACGCAGTATTTT
>TRBV12-3/TRBV12-4|TRBJ1-1|TRBD1|NA
CASSWTGEAEAFF
TGTGCCAGCAGTTGGACAGGGGAAGCTGAAGCTTTCTTT
>TRBV7-9|TRBJ2-1|TRBD1|NA
CASSQGTGRDYNEQFF
TGTGCCAGCAGCCAGGGGACAGGGCGCGATTACAATGAGCAGTTCTTC